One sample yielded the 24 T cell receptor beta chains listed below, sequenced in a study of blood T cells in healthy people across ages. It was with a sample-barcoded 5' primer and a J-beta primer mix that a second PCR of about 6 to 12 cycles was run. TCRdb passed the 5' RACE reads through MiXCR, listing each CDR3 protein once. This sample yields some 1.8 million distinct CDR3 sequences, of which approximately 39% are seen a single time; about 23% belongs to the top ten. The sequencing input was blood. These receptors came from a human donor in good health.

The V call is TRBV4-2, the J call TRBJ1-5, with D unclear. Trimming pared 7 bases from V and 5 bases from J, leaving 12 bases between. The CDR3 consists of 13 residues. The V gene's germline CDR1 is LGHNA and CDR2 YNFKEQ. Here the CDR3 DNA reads TGTGCCAGCAATCAAGTTCGGGATCAGCCCCAGCATTTT. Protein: CASNQVRDQPQHF.

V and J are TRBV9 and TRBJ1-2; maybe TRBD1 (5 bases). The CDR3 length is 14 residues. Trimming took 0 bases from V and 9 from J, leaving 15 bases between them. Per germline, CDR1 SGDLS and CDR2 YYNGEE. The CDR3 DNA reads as TGTGCCAGCAGCGTAGAGTCCACAGACAGAAGCTACACCTTC. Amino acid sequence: CASSVESTDRSYTF.

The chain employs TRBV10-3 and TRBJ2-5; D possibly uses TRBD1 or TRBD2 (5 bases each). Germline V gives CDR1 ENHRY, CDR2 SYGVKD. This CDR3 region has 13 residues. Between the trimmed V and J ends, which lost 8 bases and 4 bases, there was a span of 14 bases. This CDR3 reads CAIRDVLPETQYF. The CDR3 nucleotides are TGTGCCATCCGGGACGTTCTCCCAGAGACCCAGTACTTC.

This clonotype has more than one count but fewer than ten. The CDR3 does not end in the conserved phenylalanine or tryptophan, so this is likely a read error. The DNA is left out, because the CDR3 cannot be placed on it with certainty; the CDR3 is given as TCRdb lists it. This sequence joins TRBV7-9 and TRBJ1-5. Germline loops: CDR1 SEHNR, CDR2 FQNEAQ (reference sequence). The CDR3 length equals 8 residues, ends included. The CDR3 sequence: CASSRGWV.

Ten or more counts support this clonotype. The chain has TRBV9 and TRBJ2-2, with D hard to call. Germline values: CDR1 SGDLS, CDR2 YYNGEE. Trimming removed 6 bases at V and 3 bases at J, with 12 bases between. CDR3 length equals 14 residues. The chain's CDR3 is CASKGSVYTGELFF. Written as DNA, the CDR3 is TGTGCCAGCAAAGGGTCGGTTTACACCGGGGAGCTGTTTTTT.

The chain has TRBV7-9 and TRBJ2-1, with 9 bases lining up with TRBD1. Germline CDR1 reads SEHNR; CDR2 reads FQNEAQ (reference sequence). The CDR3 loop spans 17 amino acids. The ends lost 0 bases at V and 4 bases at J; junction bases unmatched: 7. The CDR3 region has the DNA TGTGCCAGCAGCTTAGCGAATAAGGGACAGGGATACAATGAGCAGTTCTTC. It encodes CASSLANKGQGYNEQFF. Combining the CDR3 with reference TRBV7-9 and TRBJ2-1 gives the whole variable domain DTGVSQNPRHKITKRGQNVTFRCDPISEHNRLYWYRQTLGQGPEFLTYFQNEAQLEKSRLLSDRFSAERPKGSFSTLEIQRTEQGDSAMYLCASSLANKGQGYNEQFFGPGTRLTVL.

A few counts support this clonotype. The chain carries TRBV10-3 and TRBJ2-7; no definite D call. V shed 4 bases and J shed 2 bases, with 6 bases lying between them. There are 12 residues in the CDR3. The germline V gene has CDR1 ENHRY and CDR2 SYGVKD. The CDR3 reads CAISVSTYEQYF. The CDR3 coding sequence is TGTGCCATCAGTGTCTCAACCTACGAGCAGTACTTC.

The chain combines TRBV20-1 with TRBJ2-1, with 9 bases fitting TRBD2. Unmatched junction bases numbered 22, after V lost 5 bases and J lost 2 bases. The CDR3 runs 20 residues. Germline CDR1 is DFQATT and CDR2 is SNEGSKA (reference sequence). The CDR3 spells CSAPPQNLAGSLRPYNEQFF. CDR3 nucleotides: TGCAGTGCTCCCCCTCAGAACCTAGCGGGGAGTTTGAGGCCCTACAATGAGCAGTTCTTC.

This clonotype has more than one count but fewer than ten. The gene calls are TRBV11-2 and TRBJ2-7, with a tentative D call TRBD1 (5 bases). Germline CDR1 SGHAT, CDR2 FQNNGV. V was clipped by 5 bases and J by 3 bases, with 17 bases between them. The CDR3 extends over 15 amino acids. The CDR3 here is CASSRSLDNDYEQYF. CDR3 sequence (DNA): TGTGCCAGCAGCCGGTCGTTGGACAACGACTACGAGCAGTACTTC.

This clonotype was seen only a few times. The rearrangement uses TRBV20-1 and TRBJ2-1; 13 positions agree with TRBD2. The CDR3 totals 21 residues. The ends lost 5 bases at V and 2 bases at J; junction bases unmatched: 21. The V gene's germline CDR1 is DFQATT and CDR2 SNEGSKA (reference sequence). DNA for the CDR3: TGCAGTGCTCGACCGCCTCCTCCGGGACTAGCGGGGAAAAGACCCTACAATGAGCAGTTCTTC. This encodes CSARPPPPGLAGKRPYNEQFF.

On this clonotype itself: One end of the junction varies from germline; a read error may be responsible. CDR3 sequence reads: CASTLSGTWGNEQFF. CDR3 bases: TGTGCCAGCACCTTAAGCGGGACATGGGGCAATGAGCAGTTCTTC. The chain joins TRBV11-1 to TRBJ2-1; D is perhaps TRBD2 (7 bases). The germline CDR1 and CDR2 sequences are SGHAT and FQDESV (reference sequence). The CDR3 contains 15 residues.

The CDR3 bases are TGTGCCACCAGTGACCCCCCGGGGGATACGCAGTATTTT. Residues: CATSDPPGDTQYF. The chain joins TRBV24-1 to TRBJ2-3, with a weak D call TRBD2 (5 bases). There are 13 residues in the CDR3. Germline-derived CDR1 and CDR2 are KGHDR and SFDVKD. V lost 4 bases and J 6 bases, leaving 10 bases between the germline ends.

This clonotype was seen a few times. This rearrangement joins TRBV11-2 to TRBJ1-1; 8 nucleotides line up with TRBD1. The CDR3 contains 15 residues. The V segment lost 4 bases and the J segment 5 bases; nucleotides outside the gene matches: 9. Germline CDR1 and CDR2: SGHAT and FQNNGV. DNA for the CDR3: TGTGCCAGCAGCTCCAGGGGGCTGAGATGGACTGAAGCTTTCTTT. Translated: CASSSRGLRWTEAFF.

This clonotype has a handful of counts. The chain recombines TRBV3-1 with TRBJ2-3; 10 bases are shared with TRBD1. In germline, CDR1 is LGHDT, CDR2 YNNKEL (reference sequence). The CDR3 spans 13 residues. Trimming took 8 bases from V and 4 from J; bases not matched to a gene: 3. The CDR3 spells CASQTGGADTQYF. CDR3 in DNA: TGTGCCAGCCAGACAGGGGGCGCAGATACGCAGTATTTT.

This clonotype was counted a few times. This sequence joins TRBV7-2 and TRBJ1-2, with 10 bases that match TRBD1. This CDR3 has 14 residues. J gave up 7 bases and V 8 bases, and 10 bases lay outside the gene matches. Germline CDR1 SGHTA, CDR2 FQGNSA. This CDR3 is CASDRGPALSGYTF. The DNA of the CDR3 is TGTGCCAGCGACAGGGGGCCGGCTTTAAGTGGCTACACCTTC.

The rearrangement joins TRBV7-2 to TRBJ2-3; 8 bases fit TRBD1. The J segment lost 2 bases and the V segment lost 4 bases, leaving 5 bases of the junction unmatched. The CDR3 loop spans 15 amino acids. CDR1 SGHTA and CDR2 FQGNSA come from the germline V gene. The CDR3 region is CASSSRQGHTDTQYF. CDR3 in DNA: TGTGCCAGCAGCTCGAGACAGGGGCACACAGATACGCAGTATTTT.

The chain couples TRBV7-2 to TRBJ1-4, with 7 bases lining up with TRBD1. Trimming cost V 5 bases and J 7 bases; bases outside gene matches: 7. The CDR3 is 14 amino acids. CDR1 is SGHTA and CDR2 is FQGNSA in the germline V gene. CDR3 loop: CASSLRTGPEKLFF. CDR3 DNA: TGTGCCAGCAGCCTTAGGACAGGACCTGAAAAACTGTTTTTT. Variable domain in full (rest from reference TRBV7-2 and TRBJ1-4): GAGVSQSPSNKVTEKGKDVELRCDPISGHTALYWYRQSLGQGLEFLIYFQGNSAPDKSGLPSDRFSAERTGGSVSTLTIQRTQQEDSAVYLCASSLRTGPEKLFFGSGTQLSVL.

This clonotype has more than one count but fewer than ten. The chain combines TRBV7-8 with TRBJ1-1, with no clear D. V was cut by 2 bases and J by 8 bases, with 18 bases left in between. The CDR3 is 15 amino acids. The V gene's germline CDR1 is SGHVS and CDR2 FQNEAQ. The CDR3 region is CASSLSVGVGLEAFF. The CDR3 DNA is TGTGCCAGCAGCTTATCGGTCGGCGTAGGCTTAGAAGCTTTCTTT.

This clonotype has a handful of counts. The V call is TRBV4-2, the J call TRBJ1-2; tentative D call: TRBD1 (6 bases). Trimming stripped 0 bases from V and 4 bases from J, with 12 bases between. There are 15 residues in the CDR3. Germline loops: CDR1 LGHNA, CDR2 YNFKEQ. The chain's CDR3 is CASSQDRGGTYGYTF. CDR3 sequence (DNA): TGTGCCAGCAGCCAAGATAGGGGGGGGACCTATGGCTACACCTTC.

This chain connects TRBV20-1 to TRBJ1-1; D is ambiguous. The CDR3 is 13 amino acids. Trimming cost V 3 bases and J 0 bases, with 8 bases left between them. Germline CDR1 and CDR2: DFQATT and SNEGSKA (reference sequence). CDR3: CSARDTVNTEAFF. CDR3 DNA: TGCAGTGCTAGGGATACAGTGAACACTGAAGCTTTCTTT.

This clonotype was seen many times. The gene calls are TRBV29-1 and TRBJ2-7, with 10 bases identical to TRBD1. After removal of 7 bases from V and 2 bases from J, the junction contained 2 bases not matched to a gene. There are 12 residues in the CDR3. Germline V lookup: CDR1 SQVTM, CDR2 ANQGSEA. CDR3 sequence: CSGGTGAYEQYF. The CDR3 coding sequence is TGCAGCGGCGGGACAGGGGCCTACGAGCAGTACTTC.

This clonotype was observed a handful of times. CDR3 coding DNA: TGTGCCAGCAGCCTCTATCAACCGAACACCGGGGAGCTGTTTTTT. It yields the protein CASSLYQPNTGELFF. This chain connects TRBV3-1 to TRBJ2-2; D ambiguous. V was cut by 4 bases and J by 0 bases, with 9 bases left in between. The CDR3 contains 15 residues. CDR1 LGHDT and CDR2 YNNKEL come from the germline V gene (reference sequence). Full variable domain (outside the CDR3, taken from reference TRBV3-1 and TRBJ2-2): DTAVSQTPKYLVTQMGNDKSIKCEQNLGHDTMYWYKQDSKKFLKIMFSYNNKELIINETVPNRFSPKSPDKAHLNLHINSLELGDSAVYFCASSLYQPNTGELFFGEGSRLTVL.

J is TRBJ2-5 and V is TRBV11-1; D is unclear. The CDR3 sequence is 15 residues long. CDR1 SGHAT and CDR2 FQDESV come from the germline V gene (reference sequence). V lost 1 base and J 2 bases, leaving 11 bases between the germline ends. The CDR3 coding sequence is TGTGCCAGCAGCTTAGACGAGCAGGAGCAAGAGACCCAGTACTTC. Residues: CASSLDEQEQETQYF.

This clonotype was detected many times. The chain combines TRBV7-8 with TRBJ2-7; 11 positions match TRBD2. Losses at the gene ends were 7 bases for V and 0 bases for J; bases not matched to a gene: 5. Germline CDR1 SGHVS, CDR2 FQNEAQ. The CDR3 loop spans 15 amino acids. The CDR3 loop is CASKGGTSGSYEQYF. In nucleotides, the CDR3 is TGTGCCAGCAAAGGCGGGACTAGCGGCTCCTACGAGCAGTACTTC.